This TCR beta chain is from a study of cytomegalovirus exposure and HLA in healthy donors. Points from the study as a whole: CMV serostatus stood as the only immune exposure information on hand. When a later analysis was performed, an Asian-associated ancestry cluster reportedly had fewer N-insertions than the approximately 600-donor mean. TCR beta sequences reportedly predicted most subjects' HLA-A and HLA-B alleles accurately.

Unrecorded immune exposure was likely among donors, who were nominally healthy when sampled. Of note for this clone: Its antigen is still unknown.

Amplification used 60 Vbeta primers and 13 Jbeta primers. Repertoires were generated with immunoSEQ multiplex PCR, while TCRdb's copy carries only in-frame clones and drops some. This sample has around 120,000 clones, with approximately 84% found just once. V was pared by 7 bases and J by 5 bases, with 16 bases of the junction left unmatched. Germline V CDR1 and CDR2: SGDLS, YYNGEE. This CDR3 has 17 amino acids. Source material: PBMCs. This clonotype was obtained from a boy younger than 10 in good health and CMV-seronegative. The chain recombines TRBV9 with TRBJ2-2; 8 bases align to TRBD2. CDR3 region: CASGTGPGGLQTGELFF. As DNA, the CDR3 is TGTGCCAGCGGGACCGGTCCGGGGGGGCTACAGACCGGGGAGCTGTTTTTT.